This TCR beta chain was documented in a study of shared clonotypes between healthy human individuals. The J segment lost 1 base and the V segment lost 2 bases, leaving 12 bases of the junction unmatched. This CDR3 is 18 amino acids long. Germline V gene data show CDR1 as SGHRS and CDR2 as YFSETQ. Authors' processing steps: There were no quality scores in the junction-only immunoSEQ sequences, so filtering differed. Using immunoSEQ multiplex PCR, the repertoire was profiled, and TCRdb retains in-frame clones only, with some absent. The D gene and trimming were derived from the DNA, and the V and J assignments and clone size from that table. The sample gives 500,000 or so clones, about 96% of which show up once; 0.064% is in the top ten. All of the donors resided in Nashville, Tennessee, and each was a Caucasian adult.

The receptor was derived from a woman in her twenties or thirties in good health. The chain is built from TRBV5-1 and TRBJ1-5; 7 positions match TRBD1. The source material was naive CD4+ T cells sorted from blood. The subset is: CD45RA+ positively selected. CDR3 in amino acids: CASSLRQGGVGSNQPQHF. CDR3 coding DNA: TGCGCCAGCAGCTTAAGACAGGGTGGCGTTGGGAGCAATCAGCCCCAGCATTTT.